This T cell receptor (beta chain) emerged from a study of cytomegalovirus exposure and HLA in healthy donors. Findings and limits, study-wide: Most of the TCR beta V segments (in an earlier analysis) were productive either about 87% or about 30% of the time. Later analysis found that TCR beta chains associated with HLA were more clonally expanded than other, equally common chains. Researchers had no immune exposure information except CMV serostatus available.

The CDR3 sequence is 17 residues long. V dropped 0 bases and J dropped 4 bases, with 19 bases sitting between them. Looked up from germline, CDR1 is MNHNS and CDR2 is SASEGT. Nominally healthy donors were sampled, though unrecorded immune exposures were likely. Primers for the PCR totalled 60 Vbeta and 13 Jbeta. Only in-frame clones appear in the TCRdb table, and some are missing; sequencing was by immunoSEQ multiplex PCR. The sample lists around 94,000 clones; around 57% were seen once. A word on this clone: As yet, its antigen is unknown.

V is TRBV6-1 and J is TRBJ2-7; D possibly corresponds to TRBD1 (6 bases). What was sequenced was PBMCs. This TCR derives from a human donor in good health. As DNA, the CDR3 is TGTGCCAGCAGTGAAGCGCCCACAGGGATCCTGGTGTACGAGCAGTACTTC. Residues: CASSEAPTGILVYEQYF.